Listed below are T cell receptor beta chains from one sample, sequenced in a study of response to subunit inactivated influenza vaccine. TCRdb passed the RT-PCR reads through MiXCR, listing each CDR3 protein once. The repertoire holds about 570,000 distinct CDR3 sequences, with around 11% as singletons. This sample was shared with a second study, whose subject was T cells expressing NK-cell markers.

The source material was PBMCs from blood, sampled on the day of vaccination. The receptors were gathered from a man in his fifties or sixties who received an inactivated influenza vaccine. Both conserved end residues are part of each CDR3. D genes are given only for firm matches. Only part of the rows carry a size: once, few, many, or a class if the clone is expanded.

j_call	clone_size	v_call	d_call	cdr3_nt	cdr3_aa
TRBJ2-5	many	TRBV5-1	NA	TGCGCCAGCAGCTTGGCAGAGCCCGGGGGGACCCAGTACTTC	CASSLAEPGGTQYF
TRBJ2-2	NA	TRBV5-1	NA	TGCGCCAGCAGCTTGAACGGGGCCCCGAACACCGGGGAGCTGTTTTTT	CASSLNGAPNTGELFF
TRBJ2-7	NA	TRBV15	TRBD1	TGTGCCACCAGCAGCCCGGGACAGGAGCCCCTCGAGCAGTACTTC	CATSSPGQEPLEQYF
TRBJ2-7	NA	TRBV5-1	NA	TGCGCCAGCAGCTTGGTCGACCACGAGCAGTACTTC	CASSLVDHEQYF
TRBJ1-1	many	TRBV5-1	NA	TGCGCCAGCAGCACCCTACCTACTCTGAACACTGAAGCTTTCTTT	CASSTLPTLNTEAFF
TRBJ1-5	many	TRBV27	NA	TGTGCCAGCAGTTTATCTGGGGTGTTCAAGGTGCCCCAGCATTTT	CASSLSGVFKVPQHF
TRBJ2-1	NA	TRBV28	TRBD2	TGTGCCAGCAGCCGGGTTGGAGCGGGGGACTACAATGAGCAGTTCTTC	CASSRVGAGDYNEQFF
TRBJ2-3	many	TRBV5-1	NA	TGCGCCAGCAGCTTACGATCCCTCGGAGAGCGTCGCACAGATACGCAGTATTTT	CASSLRSLGERRTDTQYF
TRBJ1-1	many	TRBV5-1	TRBD1	TGCGCCAGCAGCGGGGACAGGTCGAACACTGAAGCTTTCTTT	CASSGDRSNTEAFF
TRBJ2-3	NA	TRBV2	NA	TGTGCCAGCAGTGAACAGGTGGCAGATACGCAGTATTTT	CASSEQVADTQYF
TRBJ2-3	many	TRBV9	NA	TGTGCCAGCAGCGTAAGACCAGCACCCACAGATACGCAGTATTTT	CASSVRPAPTDTQYF
TRBJ2-2	NA	TRBV28	TRBD1	TGTGCCAGCAGTTTAAGTTGGACAGGGTGGATACACGGGGAGCTGTTTTTT	CASSLSWTGWIHGELFF
TRBJ2-7	few	TRBV12-3/TRBV12-4	NA	TGTGCCAGCAGGCCCGAAGCAGAGACCTACGAGCAGTACTTC	CASRPEAETYEQYF
TRBJ1-1	few	TRBV11-2	NA	TGTGCCAGCAGCGGGTCCAGGGGAGCGTACACTGAAGCTTTCTTT	CASSGSRGAYTEAFF
TRBJ1-5	many	TRBV7-8	TRBD1	TGTGCCAGCAGCCCTCGATTTACACAGGGGCCGGGCAATCAGCCCCAGCATTTT	CASSPRFTQGPGNQPQHF
TRBJ2-3	few	TRBV6-1	TRBD1	TGTGCCAGCAGTACCGGGACAGCCTTAGACACGCAGTATTTT	CASSTGTALDTQYF
TRBJ2-7	NA	TRBV20-1	NA	TGCAGTGCTAGTGGGTCCGGGATCGAGCAGTACTTC	CSASGSGIEQYF
TRBJ1-6	few	TRBV5-1	TRBD1	TGCGCCAGCAGCCCGGCGGGCGACAGGGATCATTCACCCCTCCACTTT	CASSPAGDRDHSPLHF
TRBJ2-4	few	TRBV4-1	NA	TGCGCCAGCAGCCCAGTCTTCAGCTCCGTGCGGGCCAAAAACATTCAGTACTTC	CASSPVFSSVRAKNIQYF
TRBJ2-3	few	TRBV12-3/TRBV12-4	NA	TGTGCCAGCACTGGGACATTGGGGACAGATACGCAGTATTTT	CASTGTLGTDTQYF
TRBJ2-5	many	TRBV4-2	NA	TGTGCCAGCAGCCAAGGATCCGAGACCCAGTACTTC	CASSQGSETQYF
TRBJ1-4	few	TRBV4-1	NA	TGCGCCAGCAGCCAAGATCGGGGGGTACGAGAAAAACTGTTTTTT	CASSQDRGVREKLFF